The present TCR beta chain was sequenced within a study of shared clonotypes between healthy human individuals. Whole-study results and caveats: Deeper or shallower sequencing was expected to change how clonotypes are shared among donors.

Genomic DNA of each subset was evenly split across several immunoSEQ plates. Generated by immunoSEQ multiplex PCR, the TCRdb table keeps only in-frame clones and is missing some. In the table there are roughly 500,000 clones, roughly 80% of which are singletons. To note about this clone: The antigen is unknown.

CDR3 length: 15 amino acids. The germline V gene encodes CDR1 LNHDA and CDR2 SQIVND (reference sequence). V trimming: 4 bases; J trimming: 5 bases; junction bases outside the gene matches: 8. The TCR sequence derives from a woman aged 40 to 49 in good health. Some clones in this sample may be carry-over from other donors' samples. Material: PBMCs. The chain couples TRBV19 to TRBJ2-3, with 8 bases identical to TRBD2. CDR3 nucleotides: TGTGCCAGTAGTAACCCGGGAGGGAAGGGAGATACGCAGTATTTT. Protein sequence: CASSNPGGKGDTQYF.